The 24 T cell receptor beta chains presented below share a single source sample, sequenced in a study of blood T cell repertoires in COVID-19. Here immunoSEQ multiplex PCR was the method, and the copy in TCRdb shows in-frame clones only, minus some. The data hold tens of thousands of clones, with around 90% observed a single time. The specimen sequenced was peripheral blood. The receptors originated from a man aged 50 or older with active COVID-19.

The chain employs TRBV20-1 and TRBJ2-3; D is possibly TRBD2 (6 bases). The CDR3 has 11 residues. The ends were cut back, 6 bases at V and 14 bases at J, with 18 bases in the middle. Per germline, CDR1 DFQATT and CDR2 SNEGSKA (reference sequence). The CDR3 DNA reads TGCAGTGCCTACGGGAGCCCCTCCTGGTATTTT. Its translation: CSAYGSPSWYF.

The chain carries TRBV18 and TRBJ2-1; a possible D gene is TRBD2 (7 bases). V lost 6 bases and J lost 5, with 23 bases in between. The CDR3 totals 17 residues. Looked up from germline, CDR1 is KGHSH and CDR2 is LQKENI. CDR3 protein: CASSLTTGGGGHNEQFF. The CDR3 DNA follows: TGTGCCAGCTCCCTAACCACCGGAGGGGGGGGCCACAATGAGCAGTTCTTC.

This clone showed up just once. This chain uses TRBV15 with TRBJ2-5; D is unresolved. V lost 0 bases and J 5 bases, leaving 7 bases between the germline ends. Germline CDR1 LNHNV, CDR2 YYDKDF (reference sequence). This CDR3 spans 13 amino acids. DNA for the CDR3: TGTGCCACCAGCAGAGATTCCCTTGAGACCCAGTACTTC. Its protein product is CATSRDSLETQYF. The full variable domain, rest sourced from reference TRBV15 and TRBJ2-5, is DAMVIQNPRYQVTQFGKPVTLSCSQTLNHNVMYWYQQKSSQAPKLLFHYYDKDFNNEADTPDNFQSRRPNTSFCFLDIRSPGLGDTAMYLCATSRDSLETQYFGPGTRLLVL.

The rearrangement joins TRBV18 to TRBJ1-1; no reliable D call. Germline V gives CDR1 KGHSH, CDR2 LQKENI. The CDR3 length is 15 residues. Trimming removed 0 bases from V and 1 base from J, with 9 bases in between. The CDR3 DNA sequence: TGTGCCAGCTCACCACCCTTAACGGGGAACACTGAAGCTTTCTTT. Its protein product is CASSPPLTGNTEAFF.

This clone was detected only a few times. CDR3 region: CASVLGNTEAFF. CDR3 nucleotide sequence: TGTGCCAGCGTTCTAGGCAACACTGAAGCTTTCTTT. The chain recombines TRBV21-1 with TRBJ1-1. TRBV21-1 is given as a pseudogene. This CDR3 is built from 12 residues.

This chain uses TRBV2 with TRBJ2-7, with D unclear. Deletions cut 0 bases from V and 0 bases from J, with 6 bases between. CDR1 is SNHLY, CDR2 FYNNEI, per germline. The CDR3 runs 14 residues. Here the CDR3 reads CASSEAGGSYEQYF. The CDR3 coding sequence is TGTGCCAGCAGTGAAGCCGGCGGCTCCTACGAGCAGTACTTC.

This rearrangement joins TRBV5-1 to TRBJ1-6, with a possible D match to TRBD1 (6 bases). The length of the CDR3 is 16 residues. V was cut by 4 bases and J by 8 bases, with 19 bases left in between. The V gene's germline CDR1 is SGHRS and CDR2 YFSETQ. The CDR3 DNA reads as TGCGCCAGCAGCCCTCAGACAGGTAGCGAACATTCACCCCTCCACTTT. It yields the protein CASSPQTGSEHSPLHF.

Note on this clone: Compared with germline, one end of the junction differs, possibly owing to a read error. V is TRBV11-2 and J is TRBJ2-7; D remains ambiguous. This CDR3 has 13 residues. Germline CDR1 is SGHAT and CDR2 is FQNNGV. The CDR3 reads CASSLDREGQANF. The CDR3 DNA is TGTGCCAGCAGCTTAGATAGAGAAGGCCAGGCGAACTTC.

The chain couples TRBV28 to TRBJ2-7; D unclear. With 11 bases removed from V and 2 bases from J, the gap between germline ends came to 16 bases. In germline, CDR1 is MDHEN, CDR2 SYDVKM. The CDR3 runs 13 residues. The CDR3 here is CAHGNGGTYEQYF. CDR3 nucleotide sequence: TGTGCCCACGGTAATGGCGGAACCTACGAGCAGTACTTC.

The chain uses TRBV6-1 and TRBJ1-4, with 8 bases aligning to TRBD1. The CDR3 contains 14 residues. V trimming: 3 bases; J trimming: 7 bases; junction bases outside the gene matches: 4. The germline V gene encodes CDR1 MNHNS and CDR2 SASEGT. CDR3 in DNA: TGTGCCAGCAGTGACAGGGGGCTGGGTGAAAAACTGTTTTTT. Encoded protein: CASSDRGLGEKLFF.

Only one count was recorded for this clone. V and J are TRBV18 and TRBJ2-1; 7 bases are shared with TRBD2. The CDR3 totals 17 residues. Germline loops: CDR1 KGHSH, CDR2 LQKENI. V lost 3 bases to trimming and J lost 0 bases; unmatched junction nucleotides: 8. The CDR3 nucleotides read TGTGCCAGCTCACCTTTACTAGCGCAGAGCTCCTACAATGAGCAGTTCTTC. Translation gives CASSPLLAQSSYNEQFF.

The chain couples TRBV19 to TRBJ2-3; 10 positions agree with TRBD2. Germline V lookup: CDR1 LNHDA, CDR2 SQIVND (reference sequence). The CDR3 is 15 residues long. V shed 1 base, J shed 6 bases, and the junction held 4 bases outside the gene matches. The CDR3 here is CASSIGAGGPDTQYF. The CDR3, as DNA: TGTGCCAGTAGTATAGGAGCGGGGGGGCCGGATACGCAGTATTTT.

The chain couples TRBV4-3 to TRBJ2-1; 10 bases agree with TRBD2. The V gene end was trimmed by 0 bases and the J gene end by 6 bases; junction bases not matched to a gene: 5. The CDR3 is 16 residues long. The V gene's germline CDR1 is LGHNA and CDR2 YSLEER. The CDR3 sequence: CASSQDKGLAANEQFF. CDR3 nucleotide sequence: TGCGCCAGCAGCCAAGATAAAGGACTAGCGGCCAATGAGCAGTTCTTC.

The chain combines TRBV6-5 with TRBJ2-7, with 9 bases aligning to TRBD1. With V trimmed by 8 bases and J by 5 bases, 10 bases remained unmatched. The germline V gene encodes CDR1 MNHEY and CDR2 SVGAGI. CDR3 size: 14 residues. The CDR3 here is CASGPGTGSHEQYF. The CDR3 DNA follows: TGTGCCAGCGGACCCGGGACAGGGTCGCACGAGCAGTACTTC.

V is TRBV6-5 and J is TRBJ2-1; 9 bases are shared with TRBD1. The V gene end was trimmed by 8 bases and the J gene end by 10 bases; junction bases not matched to a gene: 15. The V gene's germline CDR1 is MNHEY and CDR2 SVGAGI. The CDR3 sequence is 15 residues long. CDR3 DNA sequence: TGTGCCAGCTATCCCACGGGACAGGGTATATCAGAGCAGTTCTTC. Protein sequence: CASYPTGQGISEQFF.

The J gene is TRBJ1-5, the V gene TRBV6-2 or TRBV6-3; D might be TRBD1 (6 bases). The CDR3 totals 17 residues. CDR1 and CDR2 from the germline V gene are MNHEY and SVGEGT. Trimming removed 2 bases from V and 6 bases from J, with 20 bases in between. CDR3 in amino acids: CASSYGNPGGMGQPQHF. The CDR3, as DNA: TGTGCCAGCAGTTACGGAAATCCGGGGGGCATGGGTCAGCCCCAGCATTTT.

This chain links TRBV7-9 with TRBJ2-7, with 10 bases matching TRBD1. Germline V CDR1 and CDR2: SEHNR, FQNEAQ (reference sequence). CDR3 length equals 14 residues. Trimming removed 5 bases from V and 6 bases from J; junction bases left unmatched: 7. The CDR3 coding sequence is TGTGCCAGCAGCCTCCGGGACAGGGGTTCCGAGCAGTACTTC. It is translated as CASSLRDRGSEQYF. Complete variable domain (other parts from reference TRBV7-9 and TRBJ2-7): DTGVSQNPRHKITKRGQNVTFRCDPISEHNRLYWYRQTLGQGPEFLTYFQNEAQLEKSRLLSDRFSAERPKGSFSTLEIQRTEQGDSAMYLCASSLRDRGSEQYFGPGTRLTVT.

By share of the sample, this clone is medium-sized. CDR3 loop: CASSELAGGPGELFF. CDR3 nucleotides: TGTGCCAGCAGTGAATTAGCGGGGGGGCCCGGGGAGCTGTTTTTT. The chain uses TRBV6-1 and TRBJ2-2, with 11 bases lining up with TRBD2. From germline, CDR1 is MNHNS and CDR2 SASEGT. This CDR3 has 15 residues. Trimming cost V 2 bases and J 6 bases; bases outside gene matches: 2.

This clone showed up just once. The chain joins TRBV5-4 to TRBJ2-1; 7 bases are shared with TRBD2. The CDR3 sequence is 17 residues long. V lost 2 bases and J lost 4; bases outside the gene matches: 12. CDR1 SGHNT and CDR2 YYREEE come from the germline V gene (reference sequence). The CDR3 sequence is CASSFWLGRVSYNEQFF. In DNA form, the CDR3 reads TGTGCCAGCAGCTTTTGGCTTGGGAGGGTATCGTACAATGAGCAGTTCTTC.

The V and J genes are TRBV6-5 and TRBJ2-5; D is ambiguous. The CDR3 length is 15 residues. Deletions cut 5 bases from V and 1 base from J, with 14 bases between. Germline CDR1 MNHEY, CDR2 SVGAGI. DNA of the CDR3: TGTGCCAGCAGTAGGCCTACAGCTACCCAAGAGACCCAGTACTTC. Protein product: CASSRPTATQETQYF.

The chain recombines TRBV5-1 with TRBJ2-6; 12 bases fit TRBD1. Germline CDR1 is SGHRS and CDR2 is YFSETQ. With 0 bases clipped from V and 1 base from J, the junction kept 8 bases outside the gene matches. The CDR3 is made up of 20 amino acids. The CDR3 DNA follows: TGCGCCAGCAGCTTGGAGGGACAGGGGGCCATGCCGTCTGGGGCCAACGTCCTGACTTTC. Protein sequence: CASSLEGQGAMPSGANVLTF.

V and J are TRBV18 and TRBJ2-1, with TRBD1 matching over 10 bases. V was pared by 5 bases and J by 2 bases, with 3 bases of the junction left unmatched. There are 15 residues in the CDR3. CDR1 KGHSH and CDR2 LQKENI come from the germline V gene. CDR3 nucleotides: TGTGCCAGCTCATCAGGACAGGGGGCCTACAATGAGCAGTTCTTC. Protein sequence: CASSSGQGAYNEQFF.

The rearrangement joins TRBV5-1 to TRBJ2-1; tentative D call: TRBD1 (5 bases). The CDR3 has 14 residues. Germline loops: CDR1 SGHRS, CDR2 YFSETQ. V was clipped by 5 bases and J by 4 bases, with 13 bases between them. The CDR3 coding sequence is TGCGCCAGCAGAAGTCAGGGCCGATACAATGAGCAGTTCTTC. Its protein is CASRSQGRYNEQFF.

The rearrangement links TRBV18 to TRBJ2-1; 7 nucleotides agree with TRBD1. The trim removed 4 bases at V and 5 bases at J, leaving 2 bases unmatched. The CDR3 contains 13 residues. The germline V gene encodes CDR1 KGHSH and CDR2 LQKENI. The CDR3 here is CASSLGQNNEQFF. CDR3 nucleotides: TGTGCCAGCTCACTGGGACAGAACAATGAGCAGTTCTTC.